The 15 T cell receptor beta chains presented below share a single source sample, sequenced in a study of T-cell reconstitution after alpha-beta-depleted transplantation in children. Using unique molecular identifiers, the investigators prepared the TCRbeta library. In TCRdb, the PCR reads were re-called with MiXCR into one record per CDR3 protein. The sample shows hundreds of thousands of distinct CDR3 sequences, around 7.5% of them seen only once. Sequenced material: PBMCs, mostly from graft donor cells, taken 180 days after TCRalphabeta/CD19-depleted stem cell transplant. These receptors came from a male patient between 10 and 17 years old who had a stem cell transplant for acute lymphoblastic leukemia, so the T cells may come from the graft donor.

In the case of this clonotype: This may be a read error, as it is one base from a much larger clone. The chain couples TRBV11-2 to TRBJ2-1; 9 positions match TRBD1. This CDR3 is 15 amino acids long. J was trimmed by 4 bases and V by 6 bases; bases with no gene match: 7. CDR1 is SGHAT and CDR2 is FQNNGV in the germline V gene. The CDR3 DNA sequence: TGTGCCAGCAGATTTGCTGGGACAGGGTACAATGAGCAGTTCTTC. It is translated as CASRFAGTGYNEQFF. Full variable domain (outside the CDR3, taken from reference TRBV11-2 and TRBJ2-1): EAGVAQSPRYKIIEKRQSVAFWCNPISGHATLYWYQQILGQGPKLLIQFQNNGVVDDSQLPKDRFSAERLKGVDSTLKIQPAKLEDSAVYLCASRFAGTGYNEQFFGPGTRLTVL.

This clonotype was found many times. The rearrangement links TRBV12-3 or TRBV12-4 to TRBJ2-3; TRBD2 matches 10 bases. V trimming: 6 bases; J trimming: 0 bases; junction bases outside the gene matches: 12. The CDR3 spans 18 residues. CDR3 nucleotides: TGTGCCAGCAGCCGACTAAGCGGGAGGGCCTCTAGCACAGATACGCAGTATTTT. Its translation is CASSRLSGRASSTDTQYF.

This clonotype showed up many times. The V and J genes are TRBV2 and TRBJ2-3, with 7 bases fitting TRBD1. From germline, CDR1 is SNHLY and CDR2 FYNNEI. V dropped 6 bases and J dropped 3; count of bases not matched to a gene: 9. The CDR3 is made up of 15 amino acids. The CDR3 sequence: CASSVTGQRTDTQYF. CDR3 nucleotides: TGTGCCAGCAGCGTCACGGGACAGAGAACAGATACGCAGTATTTT.

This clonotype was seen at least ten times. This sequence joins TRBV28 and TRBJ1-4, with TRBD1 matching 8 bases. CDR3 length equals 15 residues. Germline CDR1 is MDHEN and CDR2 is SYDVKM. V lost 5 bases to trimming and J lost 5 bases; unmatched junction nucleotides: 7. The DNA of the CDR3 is TGTGCCAGCAGTCCGCCGGGACAGGTGAATGAAAAACTGTTTTTT. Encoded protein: CASSPPGQVNEKLFF.

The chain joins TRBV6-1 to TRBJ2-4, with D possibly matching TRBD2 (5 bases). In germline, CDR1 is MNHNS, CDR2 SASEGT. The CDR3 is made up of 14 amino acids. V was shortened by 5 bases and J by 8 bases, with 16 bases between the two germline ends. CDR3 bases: TGTGCCAGCAGTACACGGACGAAGAGGGACATTCAGTACTTC. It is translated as CASSTRTKRDIQYF.

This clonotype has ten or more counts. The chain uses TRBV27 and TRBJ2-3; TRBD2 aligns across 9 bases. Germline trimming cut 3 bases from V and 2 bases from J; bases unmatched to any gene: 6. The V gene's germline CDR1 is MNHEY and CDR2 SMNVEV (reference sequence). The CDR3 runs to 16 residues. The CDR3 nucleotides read TGTGCCAGCAGTTTCCGGCGGGGGGGATTCACAGATACGCAGTATTTT. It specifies CASSFRRGGFTDTQYF.

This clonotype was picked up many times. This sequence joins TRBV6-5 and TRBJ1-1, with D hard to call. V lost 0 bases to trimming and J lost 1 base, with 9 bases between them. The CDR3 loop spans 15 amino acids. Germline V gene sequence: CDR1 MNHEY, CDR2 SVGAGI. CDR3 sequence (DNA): TGTGCCAGCAGTTACTCGAGGGCAGGGAACACTGAAGCTTTCTTT. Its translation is CASSYSRAGNTEAFF.

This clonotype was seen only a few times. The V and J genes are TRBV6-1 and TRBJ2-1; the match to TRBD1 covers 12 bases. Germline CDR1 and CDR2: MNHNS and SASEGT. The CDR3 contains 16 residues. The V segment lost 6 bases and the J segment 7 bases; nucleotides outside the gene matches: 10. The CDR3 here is CASSLPGTGGGNEQFF. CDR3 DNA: TGTGCCAGCAGCCTCCCTGGGACAGGGGGCGGGAATGAGCAGTTCTTC.

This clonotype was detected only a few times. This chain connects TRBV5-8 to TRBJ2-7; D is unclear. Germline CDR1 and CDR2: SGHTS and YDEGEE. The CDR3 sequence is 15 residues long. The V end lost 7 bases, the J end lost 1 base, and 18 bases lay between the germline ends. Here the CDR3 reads CASDLLDPHSYEQYF. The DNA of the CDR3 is TGTGCCAGCGACCTCCTGGACCCCCATTCCTACGAGCAGTACTTC.

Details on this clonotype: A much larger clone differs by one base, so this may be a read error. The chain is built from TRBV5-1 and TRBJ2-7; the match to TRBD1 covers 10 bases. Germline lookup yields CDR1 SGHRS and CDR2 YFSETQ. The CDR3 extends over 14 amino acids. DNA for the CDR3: TGCGCCAGCAGCTACCGGGACAGGGGACACGAGCGGTACTTC. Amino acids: CASSYRDRGHERYF.

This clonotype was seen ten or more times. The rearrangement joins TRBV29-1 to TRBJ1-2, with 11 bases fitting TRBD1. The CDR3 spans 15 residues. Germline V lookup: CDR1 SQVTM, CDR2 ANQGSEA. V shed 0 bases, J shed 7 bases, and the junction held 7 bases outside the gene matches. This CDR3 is CSVEEMIGTGGGYTF. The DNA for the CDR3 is TGCAGCGTTGAAGAGATGATCGGGACAGGGGGTGGCTACACCTTC. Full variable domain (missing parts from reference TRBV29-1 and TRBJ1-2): SAVISQKPSRDICQRGTSLTIQCQVDSQVTMMFWYRQQPGQSLTLIATANQGSEATYESGFVIDKFPISRPNLTFSTLTVSNMSPEDSSIYLCSVEEMIGTGGGYTFGSGTRLTVV.

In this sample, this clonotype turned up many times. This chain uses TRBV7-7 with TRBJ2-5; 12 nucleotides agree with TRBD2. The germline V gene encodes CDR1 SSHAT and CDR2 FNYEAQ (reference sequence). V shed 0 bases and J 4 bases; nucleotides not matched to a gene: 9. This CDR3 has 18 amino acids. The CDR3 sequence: CASSLACLAGGPGETQYF. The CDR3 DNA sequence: TGTGCCAGCAGCTTAGCGTGCCTAGCGGGGGGGCCGGGAGAGACCCAGTACTTC.

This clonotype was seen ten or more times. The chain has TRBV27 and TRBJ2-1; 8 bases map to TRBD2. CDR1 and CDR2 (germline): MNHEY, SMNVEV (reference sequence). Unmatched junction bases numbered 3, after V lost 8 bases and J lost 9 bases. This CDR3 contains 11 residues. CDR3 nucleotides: TGTGCCAGCGCGCGGGAGGCTGAGCAGTTCTTC. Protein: CASAREAEQFF.

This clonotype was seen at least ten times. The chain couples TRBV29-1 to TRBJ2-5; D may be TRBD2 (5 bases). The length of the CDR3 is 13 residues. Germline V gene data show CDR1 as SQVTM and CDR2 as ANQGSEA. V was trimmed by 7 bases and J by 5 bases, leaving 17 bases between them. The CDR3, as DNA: TGCAGCGGTGACTTAGGACTCGGGGAGACCCAGTACTTC. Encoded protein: CSGDLGLGETQYF.

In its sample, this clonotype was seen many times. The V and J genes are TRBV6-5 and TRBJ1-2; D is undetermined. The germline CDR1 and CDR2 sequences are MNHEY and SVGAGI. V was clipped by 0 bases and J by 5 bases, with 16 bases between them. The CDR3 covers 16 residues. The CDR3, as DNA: TGTGCCAGCAGTTACTCGAGGGCCAGGCCCTTTTATGGCTACACCTTC. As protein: CASSYSRARPFYGYTF.